Listed below are T cell receptor beta chains from one sample, sequenced in a study of cytomegalovirus exposure and HLA in healthy donors. Some clones are missing from TCRdb's copy, which holds only in-frame ones; the method was immunoSEQ multiplex PCR. The table has about 130,000 clones, approximately 87% seen once. Sequenced material: PBMCs. The source is a man aged 18 to 29 in good health and CMV-seropositive. Each CDR3 is given with its conserved first and last residue. D genes are given only for firm matches. Part of the rows lack a size; the others show once, few, many or a class for expanded clones.

V gene	J gene	clone size	D gene	CDR3 length	CDR3 protein	CDR3 DNA
TRBV19	TRBJ1-1	-	-	14	CASEAGGRGTEAFF	TGTGCCAGTGAAGCGGGGGGCCGGGGCACTGAAGCTTTCTTT
TRBV2	TRBJ1-2	-	TRBD1	12	CASLDRGYGYTF	TGTGCCAGCTTAGACAGGGGCTATGGCTACACCTTC
TRBV5-5	TRBJ2-7	-	-	15	CASNELSSRDYEQYF	TGTGCCAGCAACGAGCTTTCCTCCAGGGACTACGAGCAGTACTTC
TRBV4-1	TRBJ1-3	-	TRBD1	16	CASAQEGGARGNTIYF	TGCGCCAGCGCCCAGGAAGGGGGCGCAAGAGGAAACACCATATATTTT
TRBV4-2	TRBJ2-1	-	-	13	CASSPLTNNEQFF	TGTGCCAGCAGCCCCTTAACAAACAATGAGCAGTTCTTC
TRBV15	TRBJ2-1	-	-	12	CATQGQGGEQFF	TGTGCCACCCAGGGGCAGGGCGGGGAGCAGTTCTTC
TRBV9	TRBJ1-2	-	TRBD1	16	CASSHTYRQGPLVYTF	TGTGCCAGCAGCCATACTTACCGACAGGGCCCATTGGTCTACACCTTC
TRBV11-2	TRBJ2-7	-	-	13	CASRPPAVNEQYF	TGTGCTAGTAGGCCGCCAGCGGTGAACGAGCAGTACTTC
TRBV30	TRBJ1-1	-	-	13	CAWSVPPTVEAFF	TGTGCCTGGAGTGTTCCTCCGACAGTTGAAGCTTTCTTT
TRBV5-6	TRBJ2-7	-	TRBD1	16	CASSFQRGQRAYEQYF	TGTGCCAGCAGCTTTCAACGGGGACAGAGGGCCTACGAGCAGTACTTC
TRBV7-2	TRBJ2-7	-	-	12	CASSPARGEQYF	TGTGCCAGCAGCCCTGCGCGGGGCGAGCAGTACTTC
TRBV30	TRBJ2-7	-	TRBD1	15	CAWSRRDSSDYEQYF	TGTGCCTGGAGTCGTCGGGACAGCTCAGACTACGAGCAGTACTTC
TRBV4-2	TRBJ1-1	-	-	13	CASSQDKGTEAFF	TGTGCCAGCAGCCAAGATAAGGGGACTGAAGCTTTCTTT
TRBV7-9	TRBJ2-7	-	TRBD1	13	CASSPQGAIEQYF	TGTGCCAGCAGCCCCCAGGGGGCCATCGAGCAGTACTTC
TRBV5-1	TRBJ1-1	-	-	13	CASSLDTNTEAFF	TGCGCCAGCAGCTTGGACACGAACACTGAAGCTTTCTTT
TRBV4-1	TRBJ2-5	-	TRBD2	15	CASSQIAGTLMTQYF	TGCGCCAGCAGCCAGATAGCGGGGACCCTCATGACCCAGTACTTC
TRBV25-1	TRBJ1-2	-	TRBD1	14	CASSEWTGEHGYTF	TGTGCCAGCAGTGAATGGACAGGGGAACATGGCTACACCTTC
TRBV11-3	TRBJ1-1	-	TRBD1	13	CASSYRGNTEAFF	TGTGCCAGCAGCTACAGGGGGAACACTGAAGCTTTCTTT
TRBV10-3	TRBJ1-2	-	TRBD1	14	CAAHKGQGDGGYTF	TGTGCCGCCCACAAGGGACAGGGCGACGGGGGCTACACCTTC
TRBV5-6	TRBJ1-2	-	TRBD1	14	CASSSSRGLVGYTF	TGTGCCAGCAGCTCGTCCAGGGGGCTGGTTGGCTACACCTTC
TRBV19	TRBJ2-2	few	-	15	CASRNTGEVTGELFF	TGTGCCAGCCGAAACACAGGGGAGGTGACCGGGGAGCTGTTTTTT
TRBV14	TRBJ2-2	once	-	16	CASSQDNSFSTGELFF	TGTGCCAGCAGCCAAGATAACTCCTTTAGCACCGGGGAGCTGTTTTTT
TRBV5-1	TRBJ1-1	-	-	14	CASSLGGLGTEAFF	TGCGCCAGCAGCTTAGGCGGGTTGGGGACTGAAGCTTTCTTT
TRBV30	TRBJ1-6	-	-	13	CAWSGQLNSPLHF	TGTGCCTGGAGTGGGCAACTAAATTCACCCCTCCACTTT